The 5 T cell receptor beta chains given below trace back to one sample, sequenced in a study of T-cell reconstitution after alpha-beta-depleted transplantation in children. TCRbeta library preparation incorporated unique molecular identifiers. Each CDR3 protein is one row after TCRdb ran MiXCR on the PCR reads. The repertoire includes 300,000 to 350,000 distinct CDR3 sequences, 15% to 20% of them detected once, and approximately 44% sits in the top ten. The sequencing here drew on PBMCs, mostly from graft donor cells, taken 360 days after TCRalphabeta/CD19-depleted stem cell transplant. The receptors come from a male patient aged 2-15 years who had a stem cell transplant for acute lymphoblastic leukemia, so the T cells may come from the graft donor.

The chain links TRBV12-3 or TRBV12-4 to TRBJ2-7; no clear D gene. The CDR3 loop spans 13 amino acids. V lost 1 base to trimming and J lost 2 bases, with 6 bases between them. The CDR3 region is CASSLVGAYEQYF. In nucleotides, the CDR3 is TGTGCCAGCAGTTTAGTTGGGGCCTACGAGCAGTACTTC.

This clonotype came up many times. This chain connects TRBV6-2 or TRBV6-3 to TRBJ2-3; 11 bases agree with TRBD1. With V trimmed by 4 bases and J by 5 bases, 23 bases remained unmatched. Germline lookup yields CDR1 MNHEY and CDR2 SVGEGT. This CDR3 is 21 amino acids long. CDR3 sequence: CASSSTGTGGYSANEGDTQYF. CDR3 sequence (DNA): TGTGCCAGCAGTTCTACCGGGACAGGGGGTTATTCGGCTAACGAAGGAGATACGCAGTATTTT.

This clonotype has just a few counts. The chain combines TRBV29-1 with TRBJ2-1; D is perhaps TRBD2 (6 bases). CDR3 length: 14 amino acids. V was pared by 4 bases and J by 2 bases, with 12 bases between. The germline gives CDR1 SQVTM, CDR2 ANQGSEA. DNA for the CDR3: TGCAGCGTTGGCGGACTACCCCCCTACAATGAGCAGTTCTTC. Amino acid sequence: CSVGGLPPYNEQFF.

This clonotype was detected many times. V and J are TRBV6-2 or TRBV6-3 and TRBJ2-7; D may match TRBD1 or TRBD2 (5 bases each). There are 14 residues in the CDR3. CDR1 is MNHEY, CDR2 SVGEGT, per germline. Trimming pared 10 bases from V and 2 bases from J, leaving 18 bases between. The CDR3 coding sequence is TGTGCCACCTATTCCGGGACGACTACCTACGAGCAGTACTTC. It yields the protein CATYSGTTTYEQYF.

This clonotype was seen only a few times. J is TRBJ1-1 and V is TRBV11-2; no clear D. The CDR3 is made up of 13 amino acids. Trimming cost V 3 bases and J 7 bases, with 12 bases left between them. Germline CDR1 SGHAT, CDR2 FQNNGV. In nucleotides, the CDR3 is TGTGCCAGCAGCTTCCTACAGAACGGTGAAGCTTTCTTT. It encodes CASSFLQNGEAFF. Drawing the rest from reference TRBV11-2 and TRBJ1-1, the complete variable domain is EAGVAQSPRYKIIEKRQSVAFWCNPISGHATLYWYQQILGQGPKLLIQFQNNGVVDDSQLPKDRFSAERLKGVDSTLKIQPAKLEDSAVYLCASSFLQNGEAFFGQGTRLTVV.